The sequence of this TCR beta chain was determined in a study of tumor and adjacent non-tumor tissue in lung cancer. Study-wide background: There were fewer than 15 adenocarcinoma, a couple of squamous cell carcinoma and 1 small cell lung cancer cases. Samples averaged about 4.2 million productive TCRbeta reads each.

As regards this clonotype: As yet, its antigen is unknown. Germline is not matched at one junction end, which may reflect a read error.

General observations from the study: Tumor repertoires had a smaller top 100 clone share than normal lung.

No cell sorting was done before RNA was extracted from the tissue. Distant lung tissue was collected more than 3 cm away from the tumor edge. Chemotherapy-naive patients with new lung cancer underwent thoracic surgery in China, August–late 2014. TCRbeta libraries were built with three rounds of nested PCR, modified from ARM-PCR. TCRdb re-called the multiplex PCR reads through MiXCR, storing one row per CDR3 protein. The sample lists 60,000 to 70,000 distinct CDR3 sequences, roughly 77% seen once, with 45% in the top ten. The CDR3 extends over 18 amino acids. Germline V gene lookup returns CDR1 LNHDA and CDR2 SQIVND (reference sequence).

V is TRBV19 and J is TRBJ2-1; TRBD2 agrees at 7 bases. Sequencing was done on a sample of distant non-tumor lung tissue. The TCR was taken from a man between 60 and 70 years old with non-small cell lung cancer. CDR3 nucleotide sequence: TGTGCCAGTAGGCCCTCTAGCACCCCGGCGGGAGCCTACAATGAGCACTTCTTC. The encoded protein is CASRPSSTPAGAYNEHFF.